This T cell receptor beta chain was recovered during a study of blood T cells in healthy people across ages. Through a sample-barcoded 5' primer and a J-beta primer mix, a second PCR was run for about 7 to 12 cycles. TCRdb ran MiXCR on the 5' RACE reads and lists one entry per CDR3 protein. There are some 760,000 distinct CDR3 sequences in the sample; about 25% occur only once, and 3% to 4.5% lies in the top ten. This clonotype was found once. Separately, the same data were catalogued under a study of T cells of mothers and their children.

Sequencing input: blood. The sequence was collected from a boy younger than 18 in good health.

CDR3 amino acids: CASNPSREYYGYTF. CDR3 in DNA: TGTGCCAGCAACCCAAGTCGTGAATACTATGGCTACACCTTC. This sequence joins TRBV7-2 and TRBJ1-2; unclear D gene. V was cut by 7 bases and J by 3 bases, with 15 bases left in between. The CDR3 runs 14 residues. Per the germline V gene, CDR1 is SGHTA and CDR2 is FQGNSA.